Listed here are 12 T cell receptor beta chains from one sample, sequenced in a study of blood T cell repertoires in COVID-19. Repertoires were generated with immunoSEQ multiplex PCR, while TCRdb's copy carries only in-frame clones and drops some. The sample has approximately 270,000 clones, around nine tenths seen once. Material for sequencing was PBMCs or T cells enriched from blood (not recorded which). These receptors all stem from a woman aged 60-75 years who had recovered from COVID-19.

In regard to this clone: The sample contains more than one DNA sequence encoding this CDR3. The V and J genes are TRBV5-1 and TRBJ2-3; 7 nucleotides match TRBD2. Germline values: CDR1 SGHRS, CDR2 YFSETQ. The CDR3 sequence is 12 residues long. The V gene end was trimmed by 4 bases and the J gene end by 5 bases; junction bases not matched to a gene: 1. The CDR3 sequence: CASSPGGDTQYF. The CDR3 DNA is TGCGCCAGCAGCCCGGGGGGAGATACGCAGTATTTT.

The chain recombines TRBV10-3 with TRBJ1-5; D might be TRBD1 (6 bases). CDR3 length equals 16 residues. V gave up 2 bases and J gave up 7 bases, with 18 bases separating them. CDR1 and CDR2 from the germline V gene are ENHRY and SYGVKD. CDR3: CAISETWPGVGQPQHF. The CDR3 coding sequence is TGTGCCATCAGTGAGACATGGCCAGGGGTGGGCCAGCCCCAGCATTTT.

This chain links TRBV6-2 or TRBV6-3 with TRBJ2-2; a weak D match, TRBD2 (6 bases). Germline V gene data show CDR1 as MNHEY and CDR2 as SVGEGT. V shed 0 bases and J shed 5 bases, with 16 bases lying between them. The CDR3 loop spans 17 amino acids. The CDR3 sequence: CASSYSRDSDRTGELFF. CDR3 DNA sequence: TGTGCCAGCAGTTACTCAAGGGACTCTGATAGGACCGGGGAGCTGTTTTTT.

Of note for this clone: The same CDR3 arises from other DNA sequences in this sample as well. CDR3 sequence (DNA): TGTGCCAGCTCTCCATCGTCCTCTGGAAACACCATATATTTT. Translated, it gives CASSPSSSGNTIYF. The V call is TRBV18, the J call TRBJ1-3, with D unclear. The germline gives CDR1 KGHSH, CDR2 LQKENI. The V and J ends lost 6 bases and 0 bases respectively, with 9 bases between them. The CDR3 runs to 14 residues.

The chain recombines TRBV2 with TRBJ2-1; D remains unclear. The CDR3 loop spans 16 amino acids. Between the trimmed V and J ends, which lost 1 base and 3 bases, there was a span of 13 bases. Germline V gene data show CDR1 as SNHLY and CDR2 as FYNNEI. Here the CDR3 DNA reads TGTGCCAGCAGTGAAGTAAAGCCCGTGAGCTACAATGAGCAGTTCTTC. Amino acid sequence: CASSEVKPVSYNEQFF.

This clone has just one count. The rearrangement links TRBV3-1 (or the pseudogene TRBV3-2) to TRBJ2-1; D not certain. This CDR3 region has 13 residues. V lost 5 bases, J lost 6 bases, and 11 bases lay in between. Germline V CDR1 and CDR2: LGHDT, YNNKEL (reference sequence). The CDR3: CASSFKLVNEQFF. CDR3 nucleotide sequence: TGTGCCAGCAGCTTCAAGCTCGTCAATGAGCAGTTCTTC.

The chain joins TRBV24-1 to TRBJ1-1; maybe TRBD1 (5 bases). This CDR3 is 15 amino acids long. Per the germline V gene, CDR1 is KGHDR and CDR2 is SFDVKD. The V end lost 5 bases, the J end lost 1 base, and 13 bases lay between the germline ends. The CDR3 DNA reads as TGTGCCACCAGTGCGGCGGGGGAAACGAACACTGAAGCTTTCTTT. The encoded protein is CATSAAGETNTEAFF.

The chain employs TRBV30 and TRBJ1-5, with 7 bases identical to TRBD1. The CDR3 is 14 residues long. The germline gives CDR1 GTSNPN, CDR2 SVGIG (reference sequence). With 2 bases clipped from V and 5 bases from J, the junction kept 6 bases outside the gene matches. CDR3 nucleotide sequence: TGTGCCTGGAGTATTGGACAGGCCCATCAGCCCCAGCATTTT. As protein: CAWSIGQAHQPQHF.

The chain joins TRBV2 to TRBJ2-3; D is unresolved. The V end lost 3 bases, the J end lost 0 bases, and 4 bases lay between the germline ends. Germline assignment: CDR1 SNHLY and CDR2 FYNNEI. The CDR3 has 13 amino acids. In DNA, the CDR3 is TGTGCCAGCAGTGATATTAGCACAGATACGCAGTATTTT. It encodes CASSDISTDTQYF.

The chain is built from TRBV6-5 and TRBJ2-2; 8 nucleotides match TRBD2. V shed 11 bases and J 4 bases; nucleotides not matched to a gene: 6. The CDR3 spans 13 residues. The germline V gene has CDR1 MNHEY and CDR2 SVGAGI. The CDR3 DNA reads as TGTGCCGCGGGTAGCGGGATCACCGGGGAGCTGTTTTTT. Protein sequence: CAAGSGITGELFF.

J is TRBJ2-7 and V is TRBV11-1, with unresolved D. The CDR3 totals 12 residues. From germline, CDR1 is SGHAT and CDR2 FQDESV (reference sequence). V dropped 6 bases and J dropped 2 bases, with 8 bases sitting between them. DNA of the CDR3: TGTGCCAGCAGGGCAGATACCTACGAGCAGTACTTC. Amino acids: CASRADTYEQYF.

This clone was detected once. The chain has TRBV30 and TRBJ2-5; 7 nucleotides align to TRBD2. CDR1 is GTSNPN and CDR2 is SVGIG in the germline V gene (reference sequence). The V and J ends lost 8 bases and 2 bases, in that order; junction bases with no gene match: 11. This CDR3 comprises 14 residues. The DNA of the CDR3 is TGTGCCGGCAGACCTAGCGGCAGACAAGAGACCCAGTACTTC. Protein product: CAGRPSGRQETQYF. Together with reference TRBV30 and TRBJ2-5, the CDR3 gives the full variable domain: SQTIHQWPATLVQPVGSPLSLECTVEGTSNPNLYWYRQAAGRGLQLLFYSVGIGQISSEVPQNLSASRPQDRQFILSSKKLLLSDSGFYLCAGRPSGRQETQYFGPGTRLLVL.